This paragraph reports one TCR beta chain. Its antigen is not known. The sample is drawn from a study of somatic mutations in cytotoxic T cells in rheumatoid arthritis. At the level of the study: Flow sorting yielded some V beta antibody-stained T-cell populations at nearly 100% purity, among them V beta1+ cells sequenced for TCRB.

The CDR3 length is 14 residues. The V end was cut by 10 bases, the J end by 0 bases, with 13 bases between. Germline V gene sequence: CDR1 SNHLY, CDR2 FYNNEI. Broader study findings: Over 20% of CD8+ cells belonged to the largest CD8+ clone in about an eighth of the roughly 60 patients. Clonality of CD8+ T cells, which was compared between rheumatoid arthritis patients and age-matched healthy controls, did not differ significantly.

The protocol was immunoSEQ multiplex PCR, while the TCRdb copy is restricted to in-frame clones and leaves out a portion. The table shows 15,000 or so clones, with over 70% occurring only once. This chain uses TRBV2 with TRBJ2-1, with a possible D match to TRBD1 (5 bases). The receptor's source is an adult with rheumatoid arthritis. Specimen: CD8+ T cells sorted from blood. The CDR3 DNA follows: TGTGCCACCACGGACATAAGCTCCTACAATGAGCAGTTCTTC. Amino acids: CATTDISSYNEQFF.